Many counts were recorded for the clone carrying this T cell receptor (beta chain). Its antigen is not identified. The record originates from a study of metastatic and nonmetastatic thyroid tumors. Study-wide context: Samples came from malignant and benign thyroid patients, and repertoires were compared across blood and tumor or nodule tissue. Findings and caveats of the study: It was reported that TCR beta diversity was significantly higher in malignant thyroid tumors than benign nodules, in blood and tumor.

In germline, CDR1 is MNHEY, CDR2 SMNVEV (reference sequence). Trimming took 5 bases from V and 3 from J; bases not matched to a gene: 9. The CDR3 contains 15 residues. The authors' processing: Construction of a distant-metastasis classifier for papillary thyroid cancer relied on CDR3 differences across clinicopathological groups. TCRdb re-clonotyped the PCR reads through MiXCR. TCRdb's processing, not the study's, gives the V and J calls here. The table shows 15,000 or so clones, with around a sixth occurring only once. Not a single patient had been given any form of treatment at any point before undergoing thyroid surgery.

The receptor comes from a female donor with papillary thyroid cancer or a benign thyroid nodule (not recorded which). Some clones in this sample may be carry-over from other donors' samples. The sample comprised blood. The rearrangement links TRBV27 to TRBJ1-2; TRBD1 aligns across 7 bases. CDR3 residues: CASSPQGLRDYGYTF. In nucleotides, the CDR3 is TGTGCCAGCAGTCCACAGGGGTTACGAGACTATGGCTACACCTTC.